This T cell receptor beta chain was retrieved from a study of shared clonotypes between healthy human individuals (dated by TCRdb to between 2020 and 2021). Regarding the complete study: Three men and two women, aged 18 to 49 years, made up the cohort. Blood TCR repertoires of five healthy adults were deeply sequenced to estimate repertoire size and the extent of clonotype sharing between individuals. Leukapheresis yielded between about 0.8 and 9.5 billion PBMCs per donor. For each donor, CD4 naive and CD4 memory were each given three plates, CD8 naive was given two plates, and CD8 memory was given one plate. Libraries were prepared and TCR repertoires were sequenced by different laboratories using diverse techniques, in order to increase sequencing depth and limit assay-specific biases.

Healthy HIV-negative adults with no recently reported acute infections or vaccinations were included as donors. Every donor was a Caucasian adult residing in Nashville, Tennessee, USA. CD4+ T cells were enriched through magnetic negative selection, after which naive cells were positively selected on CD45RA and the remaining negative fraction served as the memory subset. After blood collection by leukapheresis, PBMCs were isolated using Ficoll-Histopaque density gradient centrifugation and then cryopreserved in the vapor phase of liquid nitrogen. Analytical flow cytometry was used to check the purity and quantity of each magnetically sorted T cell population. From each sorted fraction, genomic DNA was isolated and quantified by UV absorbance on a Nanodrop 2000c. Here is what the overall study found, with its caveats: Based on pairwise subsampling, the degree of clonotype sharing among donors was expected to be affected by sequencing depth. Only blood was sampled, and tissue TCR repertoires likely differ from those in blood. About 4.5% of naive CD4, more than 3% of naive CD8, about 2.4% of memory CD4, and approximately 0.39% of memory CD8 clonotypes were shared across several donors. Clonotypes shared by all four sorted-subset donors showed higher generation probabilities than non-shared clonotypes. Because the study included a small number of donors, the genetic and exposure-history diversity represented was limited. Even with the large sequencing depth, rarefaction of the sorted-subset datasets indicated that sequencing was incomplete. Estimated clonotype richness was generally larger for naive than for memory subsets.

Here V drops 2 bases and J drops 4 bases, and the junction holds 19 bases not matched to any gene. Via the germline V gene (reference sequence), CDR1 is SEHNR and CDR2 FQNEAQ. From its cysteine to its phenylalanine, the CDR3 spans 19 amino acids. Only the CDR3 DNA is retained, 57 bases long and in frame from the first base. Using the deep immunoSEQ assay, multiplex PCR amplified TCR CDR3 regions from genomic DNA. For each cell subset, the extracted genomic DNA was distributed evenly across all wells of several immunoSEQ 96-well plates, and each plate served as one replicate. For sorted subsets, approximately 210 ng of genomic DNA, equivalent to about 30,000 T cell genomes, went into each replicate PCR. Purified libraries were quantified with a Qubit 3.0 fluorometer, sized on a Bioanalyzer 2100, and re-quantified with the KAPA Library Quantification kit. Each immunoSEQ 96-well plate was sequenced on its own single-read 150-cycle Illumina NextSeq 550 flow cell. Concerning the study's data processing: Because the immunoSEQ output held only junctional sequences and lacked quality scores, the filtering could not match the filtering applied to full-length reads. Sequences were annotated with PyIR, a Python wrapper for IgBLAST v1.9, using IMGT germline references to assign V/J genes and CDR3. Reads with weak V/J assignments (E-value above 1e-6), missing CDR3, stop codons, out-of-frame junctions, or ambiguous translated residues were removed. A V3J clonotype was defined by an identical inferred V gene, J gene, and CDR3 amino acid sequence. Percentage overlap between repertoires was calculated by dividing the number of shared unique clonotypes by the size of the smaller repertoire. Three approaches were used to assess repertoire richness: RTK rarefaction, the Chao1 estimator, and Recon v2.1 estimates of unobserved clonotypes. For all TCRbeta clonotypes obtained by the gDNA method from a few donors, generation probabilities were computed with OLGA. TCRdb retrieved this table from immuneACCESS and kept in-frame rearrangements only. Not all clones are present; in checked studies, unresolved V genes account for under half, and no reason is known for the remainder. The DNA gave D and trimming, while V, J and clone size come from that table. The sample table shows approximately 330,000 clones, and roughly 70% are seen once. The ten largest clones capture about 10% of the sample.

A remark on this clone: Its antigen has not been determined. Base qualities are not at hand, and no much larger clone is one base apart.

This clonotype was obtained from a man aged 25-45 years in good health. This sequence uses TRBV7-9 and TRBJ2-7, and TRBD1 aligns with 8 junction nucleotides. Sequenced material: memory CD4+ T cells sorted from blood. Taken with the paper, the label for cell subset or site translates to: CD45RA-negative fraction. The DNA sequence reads TGTGCCAGCAGCTTAATAGTGGGGAGCGGTCGGGACAGGCGATACGAGCAGTACTTC. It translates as CASSLIVGSGRDRRYEQYF.